This passage covers 31 T cell receptor beta chains from one sample sequenced in a study of blood T cell repertoires in COVID-19. Generated by immunoSEQ multiplex PCR, the TCRdb table keeps only in-frame clones and is missing some. Seen here are under 75,000 clones, approximately 80% observed once, and the top ten hold approximately 7%. The material sequenced was peripheral blood. All receptors derive from a man in his fifties or sixties with acute or convalescent COVID-19.

The chain combines TRBV12-3 or TRBV12-4 with TRBJ1-1; D perhaps matches TRBD1 (5 bases). The CDR3 runs to 13 residues. The V end was cut by 7 bases, the J end by 12 bases, with 21 bases between. DNA of the CDR3: TGTGCCAGCACCACGCTGGGACTTCTTCCAACTTTCTTT. Its translation: CASTTLGLLPTFF.

In this sample, this clone turned up a few times. The J gene is TRBJ2-5, the V gene TRBV6-1; TRBD2 might be the D (5 bases). V lost 1 base, J lost 4 bases, and 13 bases lay in between. Germline-derived CDR1 and CDR2 are MNHNS and SASEGT. The CDR3 covers 15 residues. CDR3 DNA sequence: TGTGCCAGCAGTGAAGGGGCCCTCGAGGGAGAGACCCAGTACTTC. Its protein is CASSEGALEGETQYF.

The gene calls are TRBV27 and TRBJ2-3; TRBD1 matches at 10 bases. The junction had 6 bases not matched to a gene; V was cut back by 5 bases and J by 4 bases. CDR3 size: 15 residues. Germline V gene lookup returns CDR1 MNHEY and CDR2 SMNVEV (reference sequence). The CDR3 DNA reads TGTGCCAGCAGTAGACAGGGGGCTACGGCAGATACGCAGTATTTT. Amino acids: CASSRQGATADTQYF.

About this clone itself: The same CDR3 also results from other DNA sequences found in this sample. The V call is TRBV4-1, the J call TRBJ2-2, with TRBD1 identical over 7 bases. The CDR3 is 16 residues long. The ends lost 1 base at V and 1 base at J; junction bases unmatched: 3. Germline lookup yields CDR1 MGHRA and CDR2 YSYEKL. The CDR3 DNA reads as TGCGCCAGCAGCCAAGTGAGGGGGCGGAACACCGGGGAGCTGTTTTTT. This sequence encodes CASSQVRGRNTGELFF.

This sequence joins TRBV5-1 and TRBJ1-1; 7 bases are shared with TRBD1. The CDR3 spans 15 residues. Per germline, CDR1 SGHRS and CDR2 YFSETQ. Trimming cost V 3 bases and J 1 base; bases outside gene matches: 6. The CDR3 region is CASSWTGTANTEAFF. The CDR3 nucleotides read TGCGCCAGCAGCTGGACCGGGACAGCGAACACTGAAGCTTTCTTT.

The V call is TRBV19, the J call TRBJ2-7; TRBD2 matches at 8 bases. V dropped 10 bases and J dropped 3; count of bases not matched to a gene: 17. This CDR3 has 16 amino acids. Per the germline V gene, CDR1 is LNHDA and CDR2 is SQIVND (reference sequence). The CDR3, as DNA: TGTGCCACCGCCAACCCGGGAGGGGCTACCAACTACGAGCAGTACTTC. It specifies CATANPGGATNYEQYF.

This rearrangement joins TRBV3-1 (or the pseudogene TRBV3-2) to TRBJ2-7, with 7 bases matching TRBD1. V dropped 3 bases and J dropped 1; count of bases not matched to a gene: 3. CDR3 size: 14 residues. Germline CDR1 LGHDT, CDR2 YNNKEL (reference sequence). The CDR3 DNA reads as TGTGCCAGCAGCCACTCGACAGGGTCCTACGAGCAGTACTTC. It translates to CASSHSTGSYEQYF.

The rearrangement links TRBV5-4 to TRBJ1-2, with 7 nucleotides matching TRBD1. Germline CDR1 is SGHNT and CDR2 is YYREEE (reference sequence). The CDR3 loop spans 15 amino acids. V was clipped by 0 bases and J by 3 bases; unmatched bases: 5. CDR3 region: CASSLGRQGHYGYTF. The CDR3 DNA follows: TGTGCCAGCAGCTTGGGACGACAGGGACACTATGGCTACACCTTC.

The V gene is TRBV7-2, the J gene TRBJ2-7; 15 positions agree with TRBD2. The CDR3 spans 15 residues. Losses at the gene ends were 5 bases for V and 5 bases for J; bases not matched to a gene: 4. CDR1 is SGHTA, CDR2 FQGNSA, per germline. Written as DNA, the CDR3 is TGTGCCAGCAGCCCCGGACTAGCGGGGGGGAACGAGCAGTACTTC. It is translated as CASSPGLAGGNEQYF. Full variable domain (remainder filled in from reference TRBV7-2 and TRBJ2-7): GAGVSQSPSNKVTEKGKDVELRCDPISGHTALYWYRQSLGQGLEFLIYFQGNSAPDKSGLPSDRFSAERTGGSVSTLTIQRTQQEDSAVYLCASSPGLAGGNEQYFGPGTRLTVT.

This clone showed up just a few times. The rearrangement links TRBV18 to TRBJ2-4; D unclear. In germline, CDR1 is KGHSH, CDR2 LQKENI. The CDR3 is 14 amino acids. V was pared by 6 bases and J by 0 bases, with 9 bases between. The CDR3, as DNA: TGTGCCAGCTCGCCTACCGTAGCCAAAAACATTCAGTACTTC. Translated, it gives CASSPTVAKNIQYF. Variable domain in full (rest from reference TRBV18 and TRBJ2-4): NAGVMQNPRHLVRRRGQEARLRCSPMKGHSHVYWYRQLPEEGLKFMVYLQKENIIDESGMPKERFSAEFPKEGPSILRIQQVVRGDSAAYFCASSPTVAKNIQYFGAGTRLSVL.

V gene TRBV4-2 combines with J gene TRBJ1-6, with TRBD1 identical over 9 bases. With 8 bases clipped from V and 14 bases from J, the junction kept 13 bases outside the gene matches. CDR1 and CDR2 (germline): LGHNA, YNFKEQ. The CDR3 is 14 amino acids. The CDR3 DNA sequence: TGTGCCAGCGGATCCGGGACAGGGCAGGAAGCCCTCCACTTT. This sequence encodes CASGSGTGQEALHF.

This clone showed up just a few times. V is TRBV10-1 and J is TRBJ2-3; the D gene is possibly TRBD2 (5 bases). V was shortened by 8 bases and J by 5 bases, with 14 bases between the two germline ends. The CDR3 contains 13 residues. Germline CDR1 and CDR2: WNHNN and SYGVQD (reference sequence). The CDR3 sequence is CASSKEDRDTQYF. The DNA for the CDR3 is TGCGCCAGCTCGAAGGAGGATAGAGATACGCAGTATTTT.

This sequence joins TRBV28 and TRBJ1-1; the D gene is possibly TRBD1 (6 bases). CDR1 MDHEN and CDR2 SYDVKM come from the germline V gene. The CDR3 is 16 residues long. V lost 1 base and J lost 0, with 12 bases in between. In DNA, the CDR3 is TGTGCCAGCAGTTTATCCGGGGGGGGCTTGAACACTGAAGCTTTCTTT. It translates to CASSLSGGGLNTEAFF.

This rearrangement joins TRBV14 to TRBJ2-5; 12 bases match TRBD2. V shed 4 bases and J 3 bases; nucleotides not matched to a gene: 3. Germline CDR1 and CDR2: SGHDN and FVKESK. The CDR3 totals 15 residues. The CDR3 coding sequence is TGTGCCAGCAGCCTCCGGACTAGCGGGGAAGAGACCCAGTACTTC. Protein sequence: CASSLRTSGEETQYF.

This clone was seen once. The chain carries TRBV27 and TRBJ2-2; tentatively, D is TRBD2 (5 bases). The CDR3 is 14 residues long. Germline CDR1 and CDR2: MNHEY and SMNVEV (reference sequence). Trimming shortened V by 0 bases and J by 4 bases, and 6 bases separated the two germline ends. CDR3 DNA: TGTGCCAGCAGTTTATCGAGGGTCACCGGGGAGCTGTTTTTT. Encoded protein: CASSLSRVTGELFF.

This chain connects TRBV19 to TRBJ1-3; 7 bases agree with TRBD1. The ends lost 8 bases at V and 0 bases at J; junction bases unmatched: 13. CDR3 length equals 17 residues. The V gene's germline CDR1 is LNHDA and CDR2 SQIVND (reference sequence). This chain's CDR3 is CASQTLGTANSGNTIYF. CDR3 bases: TGTGCCAGTCAGACACTTGGGACAGCAAACTCTGGAAACACCATATATTTT.

The chain combines TRBV6-5 with TRBJ1-5; D uncertain. Per germline, CDR1 MNHEY and CDR2 SVGAGI. V lost 4 bases and J 0 bases, leaving 7 bases between the germline ends. The CDR3 length is 14 residues. Here the CDR3 DNA reads TGTGCCAGCAGTTCCCTTTATAGCAATCAGCCCCAGCATTTT. It is translated as CASSSLYSNQPQHF.

The V and J genes are TRBV30 and TRBJ1-5; D possibly corresponds to TRBD1 (5 bases). The V and J ends lost 0 bases and 0 bases respectively, with 12 bases between them. Germline values: CDR1 GTSNPN, CDR2 SVGIG (reference sequence). The CDR3 sequence is 16 residues long. The chain's CDR3 is CAWSVGDFVSNQPQHF. As DNA, the CDR3 is TGTGCCTGGAGTGTCGGGGACTTTGTTAGCAATCAGCCCCAGCATTTT. Full variable domain (rest looked up from reference TRBV30 and TRBJ1-5): SQTIHQWPATLVQPVGSPLSLECTVEGTSNPNLYWYRQAAGRGLQLLFYSVGIGQISSEVPQNLSASRPQDRQFILSSKKLLLSDSGFYLCAWSVGDFVSNQPQHFGDGTRLSIL.

The rearrangement uses TRBV6-5 and TRBJ1-2; D is unresolved. Per the germline V gene, CDR1 is MNHEY and CDR2 is SVGAGI. V lost 6 bases, J lost 4 bases, and 12 bases lay in between. The CDR3 covers 13 residues. CDR3 sequence: CASSQRSLYGYTF. The CDR3 DNA sequence: TGTGCCAGCAGCCAGAGGAGTCTCTATGGCTACACCTTC.

The genes are TRBV9 and TRBJ2-5; TRBD1 matches at 8 bases. Trimming took 3 bases from V and 7 from J; bases not matched to a gene: 11. CDR3 length: 15 residues. CDR1 is SGDLS, CDR2 YYNGEE, per germline. The CDR3 region is CASSAHEGQEATQYF. The DNA of the CDR3 is TGTGCCAGCAGCGCCCACGAGGGACAGGAGGCGACCCAGTACTTC.

V gene TRBV5-6 combines with J gene TRBJ1-4; 8 bases match TRBD1. The V gene end was trimmed by 4 bases and the J gene end by 8 bases; junction bases not matched to a gene: 10. The CDR3 is 15 residues long. Germline V gene data show CDR1 as SGHDT and CDR2 as YYEEEE. CDR3 sequence (DNA): TGTGCCAGCAGCCCTCCGGGCTACAGGGGGGAAAAACTGTTTTTT. This gives the protein CASSPPGYRGEKLFF.

The chain links TRBV15 to TRBJ2-5; D call uncertain. CDR3 length: 14 amino acids. The germline V gene encodes CDR1 LNHNV and CDR2 YYDKDF (reference sequence). V lost 0 bases and J 1 base, leaving 6 bases between the germline ends. The CDR3 is CATSRDWSQETQYF. In DNA, the CDR3 is TGTGCCACCAGCAGAGATTGGAGCCAAGAGACCCAGTACTTC.

DNA for the CDR3: TGTGCCATCAGTGAGATCCCGGGACTGAATCAGCCCCAGCATTTT. This gives the protein CAISEIPGLNQPQHF. The chain uses TRBV10-3 and TRBJ1-5; a possible D gene is TRBD1 (5 bases). The CDR3 runs to 15 residues. Germline assignment: CDR1 ENHRY and CDR2 SYGVKD. The V end was cut by 2 bases, the J end by 4 bases, with 12 bases between.

The chain uses TRBV11-2 and TRBJ2-7; no reliable D call. The CDR3 is 12 residues long. Germline CDR1 reads SGHAT; CDR2 reads FQNNGV. Trimming pared 1 base from V and 6 bases from J, leaving 7 bases between. The CDR3 spells CASSLGTGEQYF. CDR3 coding DNA: TGTGCCAGCAGCTTAGGTACGGGCGAGCAGTACTTC.

The genes are TRBV9 and TRBJ1-2, with D perhaps TRBD1 (5 bases). The ends were cut back, 0 bases at V and 3 bases at J, with 9 bases in the middle. Germline CDR1 is SGDLS and CDR2 is YYNGEE. This CDR3 region has 14 residues. CDR3 nucleotides: TGTGCCAGCAGCGTAGCTGGGGCCCACTATGGCTACACCTTC. This translates into CASSVAGAHYGYTF.

V is TRBV27 and J is TRBJ2-1; 10 bases align to TRBD1. V was pared by 6 bases and J by 0 bases, with 11 bases of the junction left unmatched. This CDR3 region has 18 residues. Germline V gene sequence: CDR1 MNHEY, CDR2 SMNVEV (reference sequence). The CDR3 DNA reads TGTGCCAGCAGGACCGGGACAGGGGCCTATAGCTCCTACAATGAGCAGTTCTTC. Translated, it gives CASRTGTGAYSSYNEQFF.

The count of this clone is one. This rearrangement joins TRBV19 to TRBJ2-3, with D possibly TRBD2 on 5 matching bases. The CDR3 spans 16 residues. With 6 bases removed from V and 2 bases from J, the gap between germline ends came to 18 bases. Germline loops: CDR1 LNHDA, CDR2 SQIVND (reference sequence). The CDR3, as DNA: TGTGCCAGTAGCCTACGGACTTTCTCATCCACAGATACGCAGTATTTT. Its protein is CASSLRTFSSTDTQYF.

Of note for this clone: The germline gene is not matched at one end of the junction; a read error may be the cause. This chain connects TRBV30 to TRBJ2-3; TRBD1 agrees at 10 bases. This CDR3 region has 11 residues. The germline CDR1 and CDR2 sequences are GTSNPN and SVGIG (reference sequence). The CDR3 DNA sequence: TGTGCCTGGAGTCCGGGACAGGGGAGGAATTTT. Translated: CAWSPGQGRNF.

This clone was seen a handful of times. CDR3 amino acids: CASSLNRGETQYF. CDR3 nucleotide sequence: TGTGCCAGCAGCTTAAATCGAGGAGAGACCCAGTACTTC. The rearrangement uses TRBV11-3 and TRBJ2-5; no definite D call. Germline values: CDR1 SGHNT, CDR2 YENEEA. The CDR3 runs to 13 residues. The V and J ends lost 2 bases and 4 bases respectively, with 8 bases between them.

This clone was observed a handful of times. The CDR3: CASSVQSTNEKLFF. In DNA, the CDR3 is TGTGCCAGCAGCGTACAGTCAACTAATGAAAAACTGTTTTTT. V and J are TRBV5-4 and TRBJ1-4; D gene uncertain. CDR3 length equals 14 residues. Germline V lookup: CDR1 SGHNT, CDR2 YYREEE (reference sequence). V shed 4 bases and J shed 0 bases, with 7 bases lying between them.

The J gene is TRBJ2-6, the V gene TRBV7-9; no clear D. The V gene's germline CDR1 is SEHNR and CDR2 FQNEAQ (reference sequence). V lost 5 bases and J 4 bases, leaving 12 bases between the germline ends. This CDR3 has 15 amino acids. The CDR3 nucleotides are TGTGCCAGCAGCCCGCTAACGAGGGGGGCCAACGTCCTGACTTTC. Its translation: CASSPLTRGANVLTF.